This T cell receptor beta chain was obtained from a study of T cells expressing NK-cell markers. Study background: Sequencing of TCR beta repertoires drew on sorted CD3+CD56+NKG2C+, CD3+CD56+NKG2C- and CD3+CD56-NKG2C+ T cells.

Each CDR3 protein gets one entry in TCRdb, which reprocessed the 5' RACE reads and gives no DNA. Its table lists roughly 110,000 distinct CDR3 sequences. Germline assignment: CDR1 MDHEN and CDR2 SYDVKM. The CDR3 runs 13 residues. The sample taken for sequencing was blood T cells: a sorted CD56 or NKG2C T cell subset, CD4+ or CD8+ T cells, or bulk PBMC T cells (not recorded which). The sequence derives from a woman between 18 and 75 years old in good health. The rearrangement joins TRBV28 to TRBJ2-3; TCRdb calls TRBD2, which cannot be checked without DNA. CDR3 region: CASSSRGGDTQYF.